This entry features one T cell receptor (beta chain) sequence. Which antigen it targets is not known. Base qualities are not recorded, but no much larger clone differs from it by a single base. The CDR3 regions of human TCRbeta chains were analyzed by immunosequencing. The paper's data handling went like this. Repertoire TCRs were matched against a reference library of SARS-CoV-2-specific TCRs generated with the MIRA antigen-specificity platform. Breadth meant the fraction of unique TCRs that were SARS-CoV-2-associated, whereas depth meant the fraction of total T cells that were SARS-CoV-2-associated. Using the MIRA data, each spike-specific TCR was assigned both to the spike region to which the TCR was reactive and to a CD4 or CD8 class. Log10-transformed breadth and depth values were compared by one-way ANOVA with Sidak's multiple comparisons tests. Here the immuneACCESS table is served through TCRdb, limited to in-frame sequences with V and J called. Missing clones are a known gap in these copies; in checked studies unresolved V genes cover under half, and the rest lacks a known reason. D and trimming were read from the DNA, whereas the V and J calls and clone size are those reported in that table. The sample contains about 150,000 clones, over 90% of them found a single time. The leading ten clones occupy roughly 1.6% of the sample.

The sample's time point label is to be understood as: about 28 days (+/-7) after the second vaccine dose. Because spike-specific TCR depth and breadth did not differ between the two schedules, AZD1222 recipients who got a second dose at roughly 4 weeks were pooled with those who got a second dose at roughly 12 weeks. Vaccinee samples were obtained from the UK trials COV001 and COV002, which included a single-blind randomized controlled phase 2/3 trial of AZD1222 (ChAdOx1 nCoV-19) in healthy adults. For TCRbeta chain sequencing, PBMC samples from trial participants were taken at day 0 and at day 28 after the second dose. The data were obtained in a study of T cell responses to AZD1222 COVID-19 vaccine (dated by TCRdb to about 2021). Study-level background: A total of around 240 trial participants underwent TCR sequencing, of whom roughly 210 received two doses of AZD1222 and some 26 received two doses of the MenACWY control vaccine. Trial participants were enrolled into age subgroups of 18-55, 56-69 and 70-plus years, which contained around 140, 26 and 57 TCR-sequenced participants, respectively.

Points the paper makes about the study in general: After two AZD1222 doses, both the breadth and the depth of spike-specific TCRs were significantly higher than at day 0 and than in MenACWY recipients. Vaccine-associated CD4 TCRs spanned the whole spike protein, with dominant responses in regions 160-218 and 743-854. Most participants were white British and females outnumbered males, and the authors suggested that clonal diversity may have been underestimated. Nearly half of unique spike-specific TCRs reportedly recognized epitopes outside regions mutated in the B.1.351 and B.1.1.7 variants. No day 14 peak-response samples were available, so repertoires were characterized only after the peak T cell response. In the small 56-69-year group, the increase in depth fell short of significance, most likely because of low power. Conclusions about previously exposed vaccinees are limited, since just six AZD1222 recipients were seropositive for SARS-CoV-2 at baseline.

Relative to germline, V is 1 base shorter and J is 1 base shorter, with 10 bases between their ends. Inclusive of the bounding cysteine and phenylalanine, the CDR3 is 16 residues long. Only CDR3 DNA remains: 48 bases, in frame from the first base. Based on the germline V gene, the CDR1 and CDR2 sequences are SGHDN and FVKESK. The source material was peripheral blood, sampled 28 days after the second AZD1222 dose. The chain was built from TRBV14 and TRBJ2-2, with no confident D gene call. This TCR came from an adult who received the AZD1222 COVID-19 vaccine. The CDR3 has the sequence CASSQGGQKNTGELFF. The DNA sequence is as follows: TGTGCCAGCAGCCAAGGTGGGCAGAAGAACACCGGGGAGCTGTTTTTT. The full variable domain, completed from the reference TRBV14 and TRBJ2-2 proteins outside the CDR3, reads EAGVTQFPSHSVIEKGQTVTLRCDPISGHDNLYWYRRVMGKEIKFLLHFVKESKQDESGMPNNRFLAERTGGTYSTLKVQPAELEDSGVYFCASSQGGQKNTGELFFGEGSRLTVL.